The present T cell receptor (beta chain) was sequenced within a study of blood T cell repertoires in COVID-19. For the study at large: There were acute and convalescent COVID-19 samples, and they came from the United States, Italy and Spain.

The authors' processing: How many nucleated cells were present was estimated from reference gene primer amplification. The protocol was immunoSEQ multiplex PCR, while the TCRdb copy is restricted to in-frame clones and leaves out a portion. V and J calls and clone size are as listed in that table; D and trimming were resolved from the DNA. The sample lists about 180,000 clones; more than 75% were seen once. This study enrolled people aged roughly 18 to 89 from approximately 24 US geographic areas. Participant reports of clinical history set cohort assignment. This CDR3 is built from 14 residues. Losses at the gene ends were 8 bases for V and 10 bases for J; bases not matched to a gene: 6. Germline V lookup: CDR1 LGHDT, CDR2 YNNKEL (reference sequence).

The sequence was obtained from a man aged 55 to 70 who had been exposed to COVID-19. V and J are TRBV3-1 (or the pseudogene TRBV3-2) and TRBJ2-1, with 15 positions matching TRBD2. Input material: PBMCs or T cells enriched from blood (not recorded which). The chain's CDR3 is CASSAGTSGREQFF. CDR3 bases: TGTGCCAGCTCCGCCGGGACTAGCGGGAGGGAGCAGTTCTTC.